A single sample is the source of the 17 T cell receptor beta chains below, sequenced in a study of T-cell memory formation after mild COVID-19 (dated by TCRdb to the early 2020s). The method behind the library was 5' RACE. The instrument given in TCRdb is Illumina NovaSeq 6000. TCRdb itself trimmed the public reads at Q25 with fastp, ran MiXCR and retained productive beta chains. CDR3 protein duplicates are merged, each entry listing the most common genes and DNA. The sample table lists more than 350,000 distinct CDR3 sequences, about 21% of them with a count of one. The ten most abundant clones make up about an eighth of the sample. The specimen was PBMCs or a T cell subset sorted from them (not recorded which). The receptors come from an adult woman who had mild COVID-19 (a few samples of this study predate the infection). The sample titles of this study are shuffled in the database, so cell type and time point are left out; the donor was told from shared clones.

This chain connects TRBV12-3 or TRBV12-4 to TRBJ2-3; D remains ambiguous. The germline V and J ends were trimmed by 6 bases and 6 bases, with 16 bases remaining between them. The CDR3 extends over 14 amino acids. The CDR3 DNA follows: TGTGCCAGCAGGCTAGGTGGTGCCGGGGATACGCAGTATTTT. Translation: CASRLGGAGDTQYF.

This chain uses TRBV20-1 with TRBJ1-2; 8 nucleotides align to TRBD1. Trimming removed 0 bases from V and 7 bases from J; junction bases left unmatched: 7. Germline V gene lookup returns CDR1 DFQATT and CDR2 SNEGSKA (reference sequence). This CDR3 has 14 residues. As DNA, the CDR3 is TGCAGTGCTAGAGATCGGGCAGGGGGCGGTGGCTACACCTTC. Translation gives CSARDRAGGGGYTF.

This clonotype was counted once. The genes are TRBV9 and TRBJ1-2, with 7 nucleotides matching TRBD1. J was trimmed by 0 bases and V by 4 bases; bases with no gene match: 6. Germline V gene data show CDR1 as SGDLS and CDR2 as YYNGEE. The CDR3 has 15 residues. The CDR3 nucleotides read TGTGCCAGCAGCACCCGACAGGGAACTAACTATGGCTACACCTTC. This codes for CASSTRQGTNYGYTF.

The J gene is TRBJ2-7, the V gene TRBV24-1, with no clear D. The CDR3 spans 13 residues. Germline CDR1 reads KGHDR; CDR2 reads SFDVKD. The V and J ends lost 8 bases and 2 bases respectively, with 12 bases between them. The DNA of the CDR3 is TGTGCCACCATCGGCTCTCCCACCTACGAGCAGTACTTC. This translates into CATIGSPTYEQYF.

This rearrangement joins TRBV7-8 to TRBJ2-3, with D possibly matching TRBD1 (6 bases). Germline CDR1 SGHVS, CDR2 FQNEAQ. CDR3 length equals 14 residues. Between the trimmed V and J ends, which lost 5 bases and 6 bases, there was a span of 15 bases. In DNA, the CDR3 is TGTGCCAGCAGCCCTTGGACAGCCGAGGATACGCAGTATTTT. Amino acid sequence: CASSPWTAEDTQYF. Complete variable domain (other parts from reference TRBV7-8 and TRBJ2-3): GAGVSQSPRYKVAKRGQDVALRCDPISGHVSLFWYQQALGQGPEFLTYFQNEAQLDKSGLPSDRFFAERPEGSVSTLKIQRTQQEDSAVYLCASSPWTAEDTQYFGPGTRLTVL.

This clonotype was recorded at least ten times. The J gene is TRBJ2-1, the V gene TRBV12-3 or TRBV12-4; TRBD1 is a possible D gene (6 bases). The length of the CDR3 is 12 residues. V dropped 11 bases and J dropped 6 bases, with 14 bases sitting between them. CDR3 in amino acids: CAGQFSGNEQFF. The CDR3 DNA sequence: TGTGCCGGACAGTTCAGCGGCAATGAGCAGTTCTTC.

This clonotype has just a few counts. This chain joins TRBV3-1 and TRBJ1-5, with unresolved D. Germline-derived CDR1 and CDR2 are LGHDT and YNNKEL (reference sequence). Trimming stripped 1 base from V and 2 bases from J, with 6 bases between. The CDR3 length is 14 residues. CDR3 region: CASSQALGNQPQHF. The CDR3 region has the DNA TGTGCCAGCAGCCAAGCTTTGGGCAATCAGCCCCAGCATTTT.

This chain links TRBV10-3 with TRBJ2-2; D is uncertain. The germline CDR1 and CDR2 sequences are ENHRY and SYGVKD. The CDR3 is made up of 11 amino acids. With 5 bases removed from V and 3 bases from J, the gap between germline ends came to 1 base. DNA for the CDR3: TGTGCCATCAGTCACACCGGGGAGCTGTTTTTT. This codes for CAISHTGELFF.

This clonotype has a handful of counts. The chain is built from TRBV7-2 and TRBJ2-5, with D perhaps being TRBD1 or TRBD2 (5 bases each). The CDR3 extends over 15 amino acids. In germline, CDR1 is SGHTA, CDR2 FQGNSA. V was cut by 0 bases and J by 2 bases, with 10 bases left in between. The CDR3 coding sequence is TGTGCCAGCAGCTTAGCGCCGGGGCAACAAGAGACCCAGTACTTC. Protein product: CASSLAPGQQETQYF.

The rearrangement joins TRBV7-2 to TRBJ2-7; 11 bases map to TRBD1. Per germline, CDR1 SGHTA and CDR2 FQGNSA. Unmatched junction bases numbered 8, after V lost 6 bases and J lost 4 bases. The CDR3 extends over 15 amino acids. The DNA of the CDR3 is TGTGCCAGCAGACCCCGAGGGACAGGGGGTTACGAGCAGTACTTC. Translating gives CASRPRGTGGYEQYF.

The sample holds a few counts of this clonotype. The chain joins TRBV20-1 to TRBJ1-2; D gene uncertain. The germline CDR1 and CDR2 sequences are DFQATT and SNEGSKA (reference sequence). Trimming stripped 0 bases from V and 8 bases from J, with 13 bases between. The CDR3 has 13 residues. The chain's CDR3 is CSARDPSPPGYTF. The CDR3 DNA sequence: TGCAGTGCTAGAGATCCGTCCCCGCCCGGCTACACCTTC.

This clonotype was detected only a few times. The chain combines TRBV5-1 with TRBJ1-2; no clear D gene. Trimming pared 1 base from V and 2 bases from J, leaving 12 bases between. The CDR3 totals 15 residues. Per the germline V gene, CDR1 is SGHRS and CDR2 is YFSETQ. The CDR3 spells CASSLIGEGNYGYTF. For the CDR3, the DNA is TGCGCCAGCAGCTTGATCGGGGAAGGGAACTATGGCTACACCTTC.

V gene TRBV2 combines with J gene TRBJ2-2; 14 nucleotides agree with TRBD2. The germline V gene has CDR1 SNHLY and CDR2 FYNNEI. The CDR3 covers 18 residues. V was clipped by 5 bases and J by 5 bases; unmatched bases: 10. The CDR3 region has the DNA TGTGCCAGCAGTCATGGACTAGCGGGAGGCCGGGGGACCGGGGAGCTGTTTTTT. This codes for CASSHGLAGGRGTGELFF.

The chain uses TRBV12-3 or TRBV12-4 and TRBJ2-1, with unresolved D. The CDR3 sequence is 15 residues long. Trimming shortened V by 5 bases and J by 0 bases, and 11 bases separated the two germline ends. The CDR3 region has the DNA TGTGCCAGCAGTCCGCACTCGAGCTCCTACAATGAGCAGTTCTTC. It specifies CASSPHSSSYNEQFF.

In its sample, this clonotype was seen a few times. The CDR3 region is CASSRTYGSYNEQFF. CDR3 DNA sequence: TGTGCCAGCAGCAGGACCTATGGCTCCTACAATGAGCAGTTCTTC. The gene calls are TRBV12-3 or TRBV12-4 and TRBJ2-1; D unresolved. Trimming took off 6 bases at V and 0 bases at J, with 12 bases between the two ends. CDR3 size: 15 residues.

The chain links TRBV20-1 to TRBJ1-3; D is ambiguous. The length of the CDR3 is 16 residues. The V gene's germline CDR1 is DFQATT and CDR2 SNEGSKA (reference sequence). With 6 bases removed from V and 3 bases from J, the gap between germline ends came to 21 bases. CDR3 protein: CSANPRGLMGGNTIYF. Here the CDR3 DNA reads TGCAGTGCCAACCCTCGGGGTTTAATGGGTGGAAACACCATATATTTT.

The genes are TRBV12-3 or TRBV12-4 and TRBJ1-2; D perhaps matches TRBD1 (5 bases). V lost 3 bases, J lost 7 bases, and 12 bases lay in between. The CDR3 consists of 13 residues. This CDR3 reads CASSFETDIGYTF. In DNA form, the CDR3 reads TGTGCCAGCAGTTTCGAGACAGATATTGGCTACACCTTC.